The rows below give T cell receptor beta chains drawn from one sample of a study of T cell repertoires in cytomegalovirus infection. TCRdb reprocessed the reads with MiXCR, giving one entry per CDR3 protein. The table lists some 480,000 distinct CDR3 sequences, roughly a third of them singletons. Antigen specificity for these receptors is unknown. Sample: cultured PBMCs, taken from culture after CMV antigen stimulation. Source of these receptors: a human donor in good health (CMV status not recorded). Some clones in this sample may be carry-over from other donors' samples. Both conserved end residues are part of each CDR3. The D gene is left open where the match is weak. Part of the rows lack a size; the others show once, few, many or a class for expanded clones.

clone_size: few
j_call: TRBJ1-4
v_call: TRBV30
d_call: -
cdr3_nt: TGTGCCTGGACTTGGGCAGTGAATGAAAAACTGTTTTTT
cdr3_aa: CAWTWAVNEKLFF

clone_size: many
j_call: TRBJ2-3
v_call: TRBV7-8
d_call: -
cdr3_nt: TGTGCCAGCAGCTTAGAGACGGGAGTGTCGACAGATACGCAGTATTTT
cdr3_aa: CASSLETGVSTDTQYF

clone_size: -
j_call: TRBJ2-1
v_call: TRBV7-9
d_call: TRBD2
cdr3_nt: TGTGCCAGCAGCTCCGCGGGAGTCTCCTACAATGAGCAGTTCTTC
cdr3_aa: CASSSAGVSYNEQFF

clone_size: -
j_call: TRBJ2-3
v_call: TRBV9
d_call: -
cdr3_nt: TGTGCCAGCAGCGTAAACTCGGGAGTACCAGATACGCAGTATTTT
cdr3_aa: CASSVNSGVPDTQYF

clone_size: -
j_call: TRBJ2-7
v_call: TRBV7-3
d_call: TRBD1
cdr3_nt: TGTGCCAGCAGCGTAGGGACAGGCAGGAGCTCCTACGAGCAGTACTTC
cdr3_aa: CASSVGTGRSSYEQYF

clone_size: few
j_call: TRBJ1-1
v_call: TRBV12-3/TRBV12-4
d_call: -
cdr3_nt: TGTGCCAGCAGTTACACAGGGATGGGAACTGAAGCTTTCTTT
cdr3_aa: CASSYTGMGTEAFF

clone_size: -
j_call: TRBJ1-1
v_call: TRBV4-3
d_call: -
cdr3_nt: TGCGCCAGCAGCCAAGATCTCCGGGACGGCACTGAAGCTTTCTTT
cdr3_aa: CASSQDLRDGTEAFF

clone_size: few
j_call: TRBJ2-5
v_call: TRBV24-1
d_call: TRBD2
cdr3_nt: TGTGCCACCAGTGCGACAGCGTCCAGCGGGATCCAAGAGACCCAGTACTTC
cdr3_aa: CATSATASSGIQETQYF

clone_size: -
j_call: TRBJ2-1
v_call: TRBV28
d_call: -
cdr3_nt: TGTGCCAGCACCGCGAATACAGATGAGCAGTTCTTC
cdr3_aa: CASTANTDEQFF

clone_size: few
j_call: TRBJ2-3
v_call: TRBV5-1
d_call: -
cdr3_nt: TGCGCCACCGCGATGGGATTAGCGACTAGCACAGATACGCAGTATTTT
cdr3_aa: CATAMGLATSTDTQYF

clone_size: few
j_call: TRBJ2-7
v_call: TRBV10-3
d_call: TRBD1
cdr3_nt: TGTGCCATCAGTGAGTCGGAGACAGGGGCCTACGAGCAGTACTTC
cdr3_aa: CAISESETGAYEQYF

clone_size: few
j_call: TRBJ1-5
v_call: TRBV7-8
d_call: -
cdr3_nt: TGTGCCAGCAGCTTAAGCGGCAGGGCGATGGCTCAGCCCCAGCATTTT
cdr3_aa: CASSLSGRAMAQPQHF

clone_size: few
j_call: TRBJ2-1
v_call: TRBV7-2
d_call: TRBD2
cdr3_nt: TGTGCCAGCAGCTCCCTAGCGGGAGGGCCCCGGAATGAGCAGTTCTTC
cdr3_aa: CASSSLAGGPRNEQFF

clone_size: -
j_call: TRBJ2-7
v_call: TRBV4-2
d_call: -
cdr3_nt: TGTGCCAGCAGCCAACAGACAACGGGTGGCTACGAGCAGTACTTC
cdr3_aa: CASSQQTTGGYEQYF

clone_size: few
j_call: TRBJ1-5
v_call: TRBV5-4
d_call: -
cdr3_nt: TGTGCCAGCAGCTTCGGGCAGGACGGCAATCAGCCCCAGCATTTT
cdr3_aa: CASSFGQDGNQPQHF

clone_size: -
j_call: TRBJ2-1
v_call: TRBV19
d_call: -
cdr3_nt: TGTGCCAGTAAGAGGGGGCGGTTCGGGGGTTACAATGAGCAGTTCTTC
cdr3_aa: CASKRGRFGGYNEQFF

clone_size: many
j_call: TRBJ2-7
v_call: TRBV7-2
d_call: TRBD1
cdr3_nt: TGTGCCAGCAGCTCCAGACAGGGGGCCTCCTACGAGCAGTACTTC
cdr3_aa: CASSSRQGASYEQYF

clone_size: few
j_call: TRBJ2-3
v_call: TRBV7-2
d_call: -
cdr3_nt: TGTGCCAGCAGCCTAAACGGCGCTGGCACAGATACGCAGTATTTT
cdr3_aa: CASSLNGAGTDTQYF

clone_size: -
j_call: TRBJ2-1
v_call: TRBV28
d_call: TRBD2
cdr3_nt: TGTGCCAGCAGTCTTACCCTGGGACTAGCGGGAGGGCCTCAAATCGGTGAGCAGTTCTTC
cdr3_aa: CASSLTLGLAGGPQIGEQFF

clone_size: -
j_call: TRBJ2-3
v_call: TRBV5-6
d_call: TRBD2
cdr3_nt: TGTGCCAGCAGCAGTCCGGGGACTAGCGGGAGCGTTACAGATACGCAGTATTTT
cdr3_aa: CASSSPGTSGSVTDTQYF

clone_size: many
j_call: TRBJ1-4
v_call: TRBV7-9
d_call: TRBD1
cdr3_nt: TGTGCCAGCAGCTCGAGACAGGGACTAAATGAAAAACTGTTTTTT
cdr3_aa: CASSSRQGLNEKLFF

clone_size: -
j_call: TRBJ1-2
v_call: TRBV25-1
d_call: TRBD1
cdr3_nt: TGTGCCAGCAGTGACTACAGGGGGTATTATGGCTACACCTTC
cdr3_aa: CASSDYRGYYGYTF

clone_size: many
j_call: TRBJ2-1
v_call: TRBV7-2
d_call: TRBD2
cdr3_nt: TGTGCCAGCAGCTTAGCCCCTAGCGGCTATATTTACAATGAGCAGTTCTTC
cdr3_aa: CASSLAPSGYIYNEQFF

clone_size: -
j_call: TRBJ1-5
v_call: TRBV27
d_call: TRBD1
cdr3_nt: TGTGCCAGCAGTTGGAGCCAGGGGGCAGGTGAGCCCCAGCATTTT
cdr3_aa: CASSWSQGAGEPQHF

clone_size: -
j_call: TRBJ2-1
v_call: TRBV2
d_call: -
cdr3_nt: TGTGCCAGCAGAGGGGGTCAAGGCAATGAGCAGTTCTTC
cdr3_aa: CASRGGQGNEQFF

clone_size: few
j_call: TRBJ2-5
v_call: TRBV11-2
d_call: -
cdr3_nt: TGTGCCAGCAGCTATCCCAGCGGCGTAGAGACCCAGTACTTC
cdr3_aa: CASSYPSGVETQYF

clone_size: -
j_call: TRBJ1-2
v_call: TRBV28
d_call: -
cdr3_nt: TGTGCCAGCAGTCCCATAACAGGGAGGGAAGATAACTATGGCTACACCTTC
cdr3_aa: CASSPITGREDNYGYTF

clone_size: -
j_call: TRBJ2-3
v_call: TRBV20-1
d_call: -
cdr3_nt: TGCAGTGCTTGGAACAGTGGGTCTAGCACAGATACGCAGTATTTT
cdr3_aa: CSAWNSGSSTDTQYF

clone_size: -
j_call: TRBJ1-1
v_call: TRBV20-1
d_call: TRBD1
cdr3_nt: TGCAGTGCTAAACAGGGGAGCACTGAAGCTTTCTTT
cdr3_aa: CSAKQGSTEAFF

clone_size: -
j_call: TRBJ1-2
v_call: TRBV6-2/TRBV6-3
d_call: TRBD1
cdr3_nt: TGTGCCAGCGGGGGACAGAACTATGGCTACACCTTC
cdr3_aa: CASGGQNYGYTF

clone_size: few
j_call: TRBJ2-3
v_call: TRBV7-2
d_call: -
cdr3_nt: TGTGCCAGCAGCTCCGGACCGTCAGATACGCAGTATTTT
cdr3_aa: CASSSGPSDTQYF

clone_size: few
j_call: TRBJ1-2
v_call: TRBV11-2
d_call: -
cdr3_nt: TGTGCCAGCAGCTTGGGCAGGGCCCTTTATGGCTACACCTTC
cdr3_aa: CASSLGRALYGYTF

clone_size: -
j_call: TRBJ2-5
v_call: TRBV7-2
d_call: TRBD1
cdr3_nt: TGTGCCAGCAGCCTCCACAGGGGCCCTGAGACCCAGTACTTC
cdr3_aa: CASSLHRGPETQYF

clone_size: once
j_call: TRBJ1-4
v_call: TRBV20-1
d_call: -
cdr3_nt: TGCAGTGCCGGGGGGGGCTTGGGTGAAAAACTGTTTTTT
cdr3_aa: CSAGGGLGEKLFF

clone_size: few
j_call: TRBJ2-3
v_call: TRBV7-8
d_call: TRBD1
cdr3_nt: TGTGCCAGCAGCTTAGTGCAGGGGGATCTCACAGATACGCAGTATTTT
cdr3_aa: CASSLVQGDLTDTQYF

clone_size: -
j_call: TRBJ2-1
v_call: TRBV20-1
d_call: -
cdr3_nt: TGCAGTGCTAGAGATTTTTGGGTCTCCGGCAACCCTTACAATGAGCAGTTCTTC
cdr3_aa: CSARDFWVSGNPYNEQFF

clone_size: -
j_call: TRBJ1-5
v_call: TRBV30
d_call: -
cdr3_nt: TGTGCCTGGAACCTGGGCCAGAATCAGCCCCAGCATTTT
cdr3_aa: CAWNLGQNQPQHF

clone_size: -
j_call: TRBJ2-1
v_call: TRBV11-3
d_call: -
cdr3_nt: TGTGCCAGCAGCTTAGTCTTGTCGGGGAATGAGCAGTTCTTC
cdr3_aa: CASSLVLSGNEQFF

clone_size: -
j_call: TRBJ1-5
v_call: TRBV27
d_call: TRBD1
cdr3_nt: TGTGCCAGCAGTCAAACCTCCGGGACAGTGCAGCCCCAGCATTTT
cdr3_aa: CASSQTSGTVQPQHF

clone_size: few
j_call: TRBJ1-1
v_call: TRBV5-4
d_call: TRBD1
cdr3_nt: TGTGCCAGCAGCTGGGACAGGGGAAACTCTGAAGCTTTCTTT
cdr3_aa: CASSWDRGNSEAFF

clone_size: -
j_call: TRBJ1-2
v_call: TRBV20-1
d_call: TRBD1
cdr3_nt: TGCAGTGCCGGGACAGGCCGGGGCTACACCTTC
cdr3_aa: CSAGTGRGYTF

clone_size: many
j_call: TRBJ2-1
v_call: TRBV11-2
d_call: -
cdr3_nt: TGTGCCAGCAGCTTAGACCAACTAGCCGAACCAAACAATGAGCAGTTCTTC
cdr3_aa: CASSLDQLAEPNNEQFF

clone_size: few
j_call: TRBJ2-3
v_call: TRBV6-5
d_call: TRBD2
cdr3_nt: TGTGCCAGCAGTCCCGGGACTAGACTAAGCACAGATACGCAGTATTTT
cdr3_aa: CASSPGTRLSTDTQYF

clone_size: few
j_call: TRBJ2-7
v_call: TRBV20-1
d_call: -
cdr3_nt: TGCAGTGCTACCAGGACAGCAGCCTACGAGCAGTACTTC
cdr3_aa: CSATRTAAYEQYF

clone_size: many
j_call: TRBJ1-2
v_call: TRBV7-8
d_call: -
cdr3_nt: TGTGCCAGCAGTGACCGGGGGCCCGATGGCTACACCTTC
cdr3_aa: CASSDRGPDGYTF